One sample yielded the 13 T cell receptor beta chains listed below, sequenced in a study of blood T cell repertoires in COVID-19. The assay was immunoSEQ multiplex PCR, and TCRdb's table has in-frame clones only and misses some. The table records around 210,000 clones, about 86% of them present only once. The sequencing input was peripheral blood. These receptors originate from a man aged 18-30 years with active or convalescent COVID-19.

This clone was found once. The gene calls are TRBV5-1 and TRBJ1-6, with TRBD1 matching 7 bases. The CDR3 consists of 15 residues. V shed 5 bases, J shed 8 bases, and the junction held 10 bases outside the gene matches. The germline gives CDR1 SGHRS, CDR2 YFSETQ. The CDR3 spells CASSWDSQIDSPLHF. The DNA of the CDR3 is TGCGCCAGCAGTTGGGACAGTCAGATCGATTCACCCCTCCACTTT.

The rearrangement joins TRBV5-1 to TRBJ2-5; 9 bases fit TRBD2. Germline V CDR1 and CDR2: SGHRS, YFSETQ. The CDR3 is 17 amino acids. The trim removed 0 bases at V and 4 bases at J, leaving 10 bases unmatched. This CDR3 is CASSLALAGPMGETQYF. CDR3 coding DNA: TGCGCCAGCAGCTTGGCACTAGCGGGTCCTATGGGAGAGACCCAGTACTTC.

The rearrangement uses TRBV19 and TRBJ1-2, with D unresolved. Germline values: CDR1 LNHDA, CDR2 SQIVND (reference sequence). The ends were cut back, 0 bases at V and 4 bases at J, with 9 bases in the middle. This CDR3 region has 14 residues. CDR3 in amino acids: CASSIDPLAYGYTF. CDR3 DNA sequence: TGTGCCAGTAGTATAGATCCTCTGGCCTATGGCTACACCTTC.

This clone was counted once. V and J are TRBV7-2 and TRBJ2-3; 9 bases are shared with TRBD2. V lost 5 bases to trimming and J lost 6 bases; unmatched junction nucleotides: 12. Germline CDR1 and CDR2: SGHTA and FQGNSA. The length of the CDR3 is 16 residues. CDR3 DNA: TGTGCCAGCAGCCCGGTTAGCGGGAGTCGATTGGATACGCAGTATTTT. This codes for CASSPVSGSRLDTQYF.

The chain's CDR3 is CASSQGTANTGELFF. In DNA, the CDR3 is TGCGCCAGCAGCCAGGGGACCGCGAACACCGGGGAGCTGTTTTTT. V usage is TRBV5-1 and J usage is TRBJ2-2; D is possibly TRBD1 (6 bases). CDR3 size: 15 residues. Trimming stripped 4 bases from V and 0 bases from J, with 10 bases between. Germline V lookup: CDR1 SGHRS, CDR2 YFSETQ.

This clone showed up just a few times. V is TRBV30 and J is TRBJ1-5, with D possibly matching TRBD1 (5 bases). Germline CDR1 GTSNPN, CDR2 SVGIG (reference sequence). The ends were cut back, 2 bases at V and 2 bases at J, with 7 bases in the middle. The CDR3 runs to 13 residues. The CDR3 DNA reads as TGTGCCTGGAGTCAACAGGGCAATCAGCCCCAGCATTTT. Its protein product is CAWSQQGNQPQHF.

V and J are TRBV28 and TRBJ2-5; 9 nucleotides match TRBD2. Losses at the gene ends were 1 base for V and 7 bases for J; bases not matched to a gene: 10. Germline V CDR1 and CDR2: MDHEN, SYDVKM. The CDR3 extends over 16 amino acids. The CDR3 loop is CASSLSTSGGGRTQYF. CDR3 DNA: TGTGCCAGCAGTTTATCGACTAGCGGAGGCGGAAGGACCCAGTACTTC.

The gene calls are TRBV29-1 and TRBJ2-7; D unclear. V lost 0 bases and J lost 4, with 4 bases in between. The CDR3 totals 11 residues. The germline V gene has CDR1 SQVTM and CDR2 ANQGSEA. The CDR3 is CSVEDRYEQYF. The CDR3 DNA is TGCAGCGTTGAAGACAGGTACGAGCAGTACTTC.

The chain recombines TRBV24-1 with TRBJ2-6; 8 bases match TRBD1. Germline CDR1 reads KGHDR; CDR2 reads SFDVKD. The CDR3 totals 16 residues. V trimming: 9 bases; J trimming: 1 base; junction bases outside the gene matches: 7. DNA of the CDR3: TGTGCCACCTCCCCAGGGGGCGCTTCTGGGGCCAACGTCCTGACTTTC. It yields the protein CATSPGGASGANVLTF.

The chain employs TRBV7-9 and TRBJ1-5; 7 bases align to TRBD1. J gave up 1 base and V 1 base, and 1 base lay outside the gene matches. The CDR3 loop spans 15 amino acids. Germline CDR1 is SEHNR and CDR2 is FQNEAQ (reference sequence). The CDR3 is CASSLEGASNQPQHF. The CDR3 nucleotides read TGTGCCAGCAGCTTAGAGGGGGCAAGCAATCAGCCCCAGCATTTT. Complete variable domain (other parts from reference TRBV7-9 and TRBJ1-5): DTGVSQNPRHKITKRGQNVTFRCDPISEHNRLYWYRQTLGQGPEFLTYFQNEAQLEKSRLLSDRFSAERPKGSFSTLEIQRTEQGDSAMYLCASSLEGASNQPQHFGDGTRLSIL.

The chain carries TRBV7-9 and TRBJ2-5, with D possibly being TRBD1 (5 bases). The CDR3 loop spans 14 amino acids. V was trimmed by 5 bases and J by 2 bases, leaving 12 bases between them. Germline values: CDR1 SEHNR, CDR2 FQNEAQ (reference sequence). CDR3 loop: CASSARVLQETQYF. DNA for the CDR3: TGTGCCAGCAGCGCCAGGGTTTTGCAAGAGACCCAGTACTTC.

V usage is TRBV15 and J usage is TRBJ2-7; D may be TRBD1 (5 bases). CDR1 and CDR2 (germline): LNHNV, YYDKDF (reference sequence). Trimming removed 4 bases at V and 4 bases at J, with 11 bases between. The CDR3 runs 13 residues. The DNA for the CDR3 is TGTGCCACCAGCACCAACAGGAAGTACGAGCAGTACTTC. Its protein product is CATSTNRKYEQYF. Looking up the rest from reference TRBV15 and TRBJ2-7 gives the full variable domain: DAMVIQNPRYQVTQFGKPVTLSCSQTLNHNVMYWYQQKSSQAPKLLFHYYDKDFNNEADTPDNFQSRRPNTSFCFLDIRSPGLGDTAMYLCATSTNRKYEQYFGPGTRLTVT.

This clone was observed once. The chain has TRBV5-1 and TRBJ2-1, with a weak D call TRBD2 (6 bases). The ends were cut back, 0 bases at V and 8 bases at J, with 12 bases in the middle. The CDR3 loop spans 14 amino acids. From germline, CDR1 is SGHRS and CDR2 YFSETQ. The CDR3 sequence: CASSLDPGADEQFF. CDR3 bases: TGCGCCAGCAGCTTGGACCCGGGAGCGGATGAGCAGTTCTTC.